This TCR beta chain was documented in a study of cytomegalovirus exposure and HLA in healthy donors. General study findings and limits: The study listed approximately 170 cytomegalovirus-associated TCR beta chains. Being productive about 90% or about 30% of the time was typical of most TCR beta V segments in an earlier analysis. Across donors, sequencing depth was assumed by presence/absence analyses to be roughly uniform. A likely sequencing artifact accounted for one observed cluster of highly shared sequence variants.

The study ran its PCR with 60 Vbeta and 13 Jbeta primers. Assay: immunoSEQ multiplex PCR; the TCRdb copy retains only in-frame clones and omits some. The sample lists about 200,000 clones, roughly 80% seen once, with around 3.6% in the top ten. A word on this clone: As yet, its antigen is unknown.

Germline V gene lookup returns CDR1 SGHNT and CDR2 YYREEE (reference sequence). The V gene end was trimmed by 4 bases and the J gene end by 1 base; junction bases not matched to a gene: 7. This CDR3 contains 15 residues. Sequencing input: PBMCs. This sequence originates from a middle-aged man in good health and CMV-seropositive. V gene TRBV5-4 combines with J gene TRBJ1-1, with 7 nucleotides matching TRBD1. The CDR3 spells CASSRATGKNTEAFF. CDR3 sequence (DNA): TGTGCCAGCAGCCGAGCGACAGGGAAGAACACTGAAGCTTTCTTT.